These 27 T cell receptor beta chains were sequenced from one sample in a study of early T cells in non-severe SARS-CoV-2 infection. MiXCR, run by TCRdb on the 5' RACE reads, gives a single entry per CDR3 protein. The sample lists approximately 47,000 distinct CDR3 sequences; 9.4% were seen once. The sample was whole blood, taken at baseline. The receptors shown here come from an adult who was a healthcare worker with PCR-confirmed SARS-CoV-2 infection or an uninfected control (not recorded which).

This clonotype was observed at least ten times. The chain employs TRBV7-2 and TRBJ1-2; D is unclear. Germline assignment: CDR1 SGHTA and CDR2 FQGNSA. The ends were cut back, 3 bases at V and 6 bases at J, with 8 bases in the middle. The CDR3 sequence is 12 residues long. Written as DNA, the CDR3 is TGTGCCAGCAGCTTTTGGAGGGATGGCTACACCTTC. It yields the protein CASSFWRDGYTF.

Many counts were recorded for this clonotype. This chain connects TRBV12-3 or TRBV12-4 to TRBJ1-2; no clear D. This CDR3 is 15 amino acids long. The ends were cut back, 6 bases at V and 3 bases at J, with 17 bases in the middle. CDR3 DNA: TGTGCCAGCAGCCTAGAAGGATGGTCGGACTATGGCTACACCTTC. Encoded protein: CASSLEGWSDYGYTF.

This clonotype turned up a few times. The rearrangement joins TRBV25-1 to TRBJ1-1; D is possibly TRBD1 (5 bases). Germline V gene data show CDR1 as MGHDK and CDR2 as SYGVNS. Trimming removed 5 bases at V and 3 bases at J, with 34 bases between. The CDR3 consists of 21 residues. The CDR3 protein is CASSKNPLGLPRDRGDTEAFF. The CDR3 DNA sequence: TGTGCCAGCAGTAAAAACCCCTTGGGACTTCCCCGCGATCGGGGGGACACTGAAGCTTTCTTT.

The chain's CDR3 is CSARWGSSNQPQHF. CDR3 DNA: TGCAGTGCTAGATGGGGATCCAGCAATCAGCCCCAGCATTTT. The chain joins TRBV20-1 to TRBJ1-5; D is undetermined. Trimming shortened V by 2 bases and J by 1 base, and 9 bases separated the two germline ends. CDR1 DFQATT and CDR2 SNEGSKA come from the germline V gene (reference sequence). The CDR3 runs 14 residues.

The chain carries TRBV6-5 and TRBJ1-4; the D is unclear. CDR1 is MNHEY and CDR2 is SVGAGI in the germline V gene. Trimming pared 6 bases from V and 4 bases from J, leaving 12 bases between. CDR3 length equals 14 residues. CDR3 sequence: CASSPGGLNEKLFF. CDR3 in DNA: TGTGCCAGCAGCCCGGGTGGCCTTAATGAAAAACTGTTTTTT.

This clonotype was counted only a few times. The chain combines TRBV2 with TRBJ1-1, with D unresolved. Looked up from germline, CDR1 is SNHLY and CDR2 is FYNNEI. V lost 6 bases and J lost 2, with 10 bases in between. CDR3 length equals 13 residues. CDR3 nucleotides: TGTGCCAGCAGCGGTCGGATCAACACTGAAGCTTTCTTT. Protein product: CASSGRINTEAFF. The full variable domain, its missing parts supplied by reference TRBV2 and TRBJ1-1, is EPEVTQTPSHQVTQMGQEVILRCVPISNHLYFYWYRQILGQKVEFLVSFYNNEISEKSEIFDDQFSVERPDGSNFTLKIRSTKLEDSAMYFCASSGRINTEAFFGQGTRLTVV.

This chain connects TRBV3-1 to TRBJ1-1; 7 nucleotides align to TRBD1. V dropped 4 bases and J dropped 3; count of bases not matched to a gene: 8. The germline V gene encodes CDR1 LGHDT and CDR2 YNNKEL (reference sequence). CDR3 length equals 15 residues. The CDR3 DNA reads as TGTGCCAGCAGCCGCCGATGGCAGGGGGACACTGAAGCTTTCTTT. Translated, it gives CASSRRWQGDTEAFF. Combining the CDR3 with reference TRBV3-1 and TRBJ1-1 gives the whole variable domain DTAVSQTPKYLVTQMGNDKSIKCEQNLGHDTMYWYKQDSKKFLKIMFSYNNKELIINETVPNRFSPKSPDKAHLNLHINSLELGDSAVYFCASSRRWQGDTEAFFGQGTRLTVV.

This clonotype counts as medium-sized. The V gene is TRBV11-2, the J gene TRBJ2-4; TRBD2 matches at 12 bases. The germline CDR1 and CDR2 sequences are SGHAT and FQNNGV. J lost 7 bases, V lost 6 bases, and 7 bases had no gene match. This CDR3 is built from 15 residues. CDR3 protein: CASRSTSGSLNIQYF. CDR3 bases: TGTGCCAGCAGGTCGACTAGCGGGAGTTTGAACATTCAGTACTTC. Supplemented by reference TRBV11-2 and TRBJ2-4, the full variable domain reads EAGVAQSPRYKIIEKRQSVAFWCNPISGHATLYWYQQILGQGPKLLIQFQNNGVVDDSQLPKDRFSAERLKGVDSTLKIQPAKLEDSAVYLCASRSTSGSLNIQYFGAGTRLSVL.

This clonotype was seen repeatedly, ten times or more. The chain employs TRBV28 and TRBJ2-1; 11 bases align to TRBD2. From germline, CDR1 is MDHEN and CDR2 SYDVKM. The CDR3 is 16 amino acids. The V and J ends lost 6 bases and 6 bases, in that order; junction bases with no gene match: 10. CDR3 in DNA: TGTGCCAGCAGGGCTAAAGGACTAGCGGGTCCCAATGAGCAGTTCTTC. Its translation is CASRAKGLAGPNEQFF.

The V gene is TRBV30, the J gene TRBJ2-1; 11 nucleotides match TRBD2. This CDR3 region has 15 residues. After removal of 1 base from V and 5 bases from J, the junction contained 4 bases not matched to a gene. Per the germline V gene, CDR1 is GTSNPN and CDR2 is SVGIG (reference sequence). CDR3 in amino acids: CAWSEGLAANNEQFF. In DNA, the CDR3 is TGTGCCTGGAGTGAGGGACTAGCGGCGAACAATGAGCAGTTCTTC.

The table lists this clonotype with a few counts. The rearrangement uses TRBV7-6 and TRBJ2-1, with 8 bases aligning to TRBD1. V was clipped by 4 bases and J by 9 bases; unmatched bases: 5. Per the germline V gene, CDR1 is SGHVS and CDR2 is FNYEAQ. The CDR3 runs to 13 residues. The CDR3 DNA reads TGTGCCAGCAGCTCCGGACAGGGCATTGAGCAGTTCTTC. Protein sequence: CASSSGQGIEQFF.

This clonotype showed up many times. This sequence joins TRBV6-6 and TRBJ1-2; D is unresolved. The V and J ends lost 4 bases and 5 bases respectively, with 5 bases between them. Germline CDR1 and CDR2: MNHNY and SVGAGI (reference sequence). This CDR3 spans 11 amino acids. The CDR3 sequence: CASSSQYGYTF. The CDR3 DNA reads as TGTGCCAGCAGTTCTCAGTATGGCTACACCTTC.

The sample holds a few counts of this clonotype. The rearrangement joins TRBV9 to TRBJ2-6, with D hard to call. V gave up 0 bases and J gave up 0 bases, with 10 bases separating them. The CDR3 spans 17 residues. The germline gives CDR1 SGDLS, CDR2 YYNGEE. In DNA, the CDR3 is TGTGCCAGCAGCGTAGATGGAGCCTTCTCTGGGGCCAACGTCCTGACTTTC. It translates to CASSVDGAFSGANVLTF. Using reference TRBV9 and TRBJ2-6 for the parts outside the CDR3, the full variable domain is DSGVTQTPKHLITATGQRVTLRCSPRSGDLSVYWYQQSLDQGLQFLIQYYNGEERAKGNILERFSAQQFPDLHSELNLSSLELGDSALYFCASSVDGAFSGANVLTFGAGSRLTVL.

This clonotype was seen repeatedly, ten times or more. The chain uses TRBV29-1 and TRBJ2-3; D not certain. This CDR3 spans 12 amino acids. The germline CDR1 and CDR2 sequences are SQVTM and ANQGSEA. Trimming pared 5 bases from V and 3 bases from J, leaving 9 bases between. The CDR3 coding sequence is TGCAGCGTTCCCCGACCTACAGATACGCAGTATTTT. Amino acid sequence: CSVPRPTDTQYF.

J is TRBJ2-7 and V is TRBV25-1; D is perhaps TRBD2 (5 bases). Trimming shortened V by 8 bases and J by 6 bases, and 23 bases separated the two germline ends. Germline loops: CDR1 MGHDK, CDR2 SYGVNS. The CDR3 runs 15 residues. The CDR3 region is CASRPDIGGGVEQYF. CDR3 DNA: TGTGCCAGCCGCCCCGACATTGGCGGAGGAGTCGAGCAGTACTTC.

This clonotype occurred many times. This chain links TRBV7-2 with TRBJ2-1; D is unresolved. CDR3 length: 13 amino acids. V gave up 5 bases and J gave up 5 bases, with 10 bases separating them. Germline CDR1 reads SGHTA; CDR2 reads FQGNSA. The CDR3 spells CASSLGPNNEQFF. In DNA, the CDR3 is TGTGCCAGCAGCCTCGGACCCAACAATGAGCAGTTCTTC.

The CDR3 is CASSGTSSYNEQFF. The CDR3 coding sequence is TGTGCCAGCAGTGGGACTAGCTCCTACAATGAGCAGTTCTTC. The chain is built from TRBV2 and TRBJ2-1; 7 bases agree with TRBD2. The CDR3 sequence is 14 residues long. The V and J ends lost 4 bases and 0 bases, in that order; junction bases with no gene match: 0. Germline V gene data show CDR1 as SNHLY and CDR2 as FYNNEI.

This clonotype was seen many times. The chain recombines TRBV5-1 with TRBJ2-1; D is perhaps TRBD1 (6 bases). CDR1 SGHRS and CDR2 YFSETQ come from the germline V gene. The length of the CDR3 is 15 residues. The V end was cut by 2 bases, the J end by 2 bases, with 11 bases between. The CDR3 region has the DNA TGCGCCAGCAGCTTATCAGGGGATGCCTACAATGAGCAGTTCTTC. Protein: CASSLSGDAYNEQFF. The full variable domain, its missing parts supplied by reference TRBV5-1 and TRBJ2-1, is KAGVTQTPRYLIKTRGQQVTLSCSPISGHRSVSWYQQTPGQGLQFLFEYFSETQRNKGNFPGRFSGRQFSNSRSEMNVSTLELGDSALYLCASSLSGDAYNEQFFGPGTRLTVL.

There are many counts of this clonotype. The gene calls are TRBV20-1 and TRBJ1-5; possible D gene TRBD1, 5 bases. Germline V gene data show CDR1 as DFQATT and CDR2 as SNEGSKA (reference sequence). Trimming took 3 bases from V and 8 from J, leaving 11 bases between them. This CDR3 is built from 12 residues. This CDR3 reads CSASARVKPQHF. DNA for the CDR3: TGCAGTGCTAGCGCCAGGGTTAAGCCCCAGCATTTT.

This clonotype has just a few counts. The chain has TRBV28 and TRBJ1-5; D not certain. Per the germline V gene, CDR1 is MDHEN and CDR2 is SYDVKM. The V and J ends lost 5 bases and 6 bases respectively, with 17 bases between them. CDR3 length equals 15 residues. The CDR3 DNA sequence: TGTGCCAGCAGTCCCATAGCCGGGCAAGCTCAGCCCCAGCATTTT. This translates into CASSPIAGQAQPQHF.

This clonotype has a count of ten or more. The V call is TRBV15, the J call TRBJ2-7, with a weak D call TRBD2 (5 bases). The germline gives CDR1 LNHNV, CDR2 YYDKDF (reference sequence). The CDR3 covers 15 residues. The V end lost 1 base, the J end lost 5 bases, and 15 bases lay between the germline ends. In DNA, the CDR3 is TGTGCCACCAGCAGAGCGGGAATAACGGTAAACGAGCAGTACTTC. Its translation: CATSRAGITVNEQYF.

The chain carries TRBV12-3 or TRBV12-4 and TRBJ2-7; 10 bases are a match to TRBD1. CDR3 length: 14 residues. V was pared by 8 bases and J by 2 bases, with 6 bases of the junction left unmatched. CDR3 DNA sequence: TGTGCCAGCCGGAGGACAGGGGGACCCTACGAGCAGTACTTC. This codes for CASRRTGGPYEQYF.

The table lists this clonotype with many counts. The rearrangement joins TRBV4-3 to TRBJ2-3, with 9 bases aligning to TRBD2. CDR1 and CDR2 (germline): LGHNA, YSLEER. This CDR3 comprises 16 residues. Trimming removed 2 bases from V and 6 bases from J; junction bases left unmatched: 9. CDR3 residues: CASSQRQAGGSDTQYF. The CDR3 DNA reads TGCGCCAGCAGCCAACGCCAAGCGGGGGGCTCGGATACGCAGTATTTT.

The rearrangement joins TRBV6-6 to TRBJ1-3; tentatively, D is TRBD1 (5 bases). Trimming pared 2 bases from V and 2 bases from J, leaving 7 bases between. Germline V gives CDR1 MNHNY, CDR2 SVGAGI (reference sequence). The CDR3 contains 14 residues. The CDR3 sequence is CASSYQGAGNTIYF. CDR3 DNA sequence: TGTGCCAGCAGTTACCAAGGGGCTGGAAACACCATATATTTT.

There are a few counts of this clonotype. The chain uses TRBV10-3 and TRBJ2-5, with no clear D. This CDR3 is 13 amino acids long. Germline V CDR1 and CDR2: ENHRY, SYGVKD. Trimming stripped 6 bases from V and 2 bases from J, with 10 bases between. The CDR3 sequence is CAISVQDQETQYF. Here the CDR3 DNA reads TGTGCCATCAGCGTACAAGATCAAGAGACCCAGTACTTC.

This clonotype was counted a few times. V and J are TRBV7-8 and TRBJ1-1; 8 bases line up with TRBD1. V trimming: 5 bases; J trimming: 3 bases; junction bases outside the gene matches: 2. Germline V gene data show CDR1 as SGHVS and CDR2 as FQNEAQ. The CDR3 is 13 amino acids. DNA for the CDR3: TGTGCCAGCAGCCCGGACAGGGACACTGAAGCTTTCTTT. Translation gives CASSPDRDTEAFF. The full variable domain, with the rest looked up from reference TRBV7-8 and TRBJ1-1, is GAGVSQSPRYKVAKRGQDVALRCDPISGHVSLFWYQQALGQGPEFLTYFQNEAQLDKSGLPSDRFFAERPEGSVSTLKIQRTQQEDSAVYLCASSPDRDTEAFFGQGTRLTVV.

This clonotype has a handful of counts. The V gene is TRBV5-1, the J gene TRBJ2-7; TRBD2 might be the D (5 bases). Between the trimmed V and J ends, which lost 4 bases and 2 bases, there was a span of 22 bases. The CDR3 covers 17 residues. Per the germline V gene, CDR1 is SGHRS and CDR2 is YFSETQ. CDR3 residues: CASSPWPPDFYTYEQYF. The CDR3, as DNA: TGCGCCAGCAGCCCGTGGCCCCCGGACTTCTATACCTACGAGCAGTACTTC.